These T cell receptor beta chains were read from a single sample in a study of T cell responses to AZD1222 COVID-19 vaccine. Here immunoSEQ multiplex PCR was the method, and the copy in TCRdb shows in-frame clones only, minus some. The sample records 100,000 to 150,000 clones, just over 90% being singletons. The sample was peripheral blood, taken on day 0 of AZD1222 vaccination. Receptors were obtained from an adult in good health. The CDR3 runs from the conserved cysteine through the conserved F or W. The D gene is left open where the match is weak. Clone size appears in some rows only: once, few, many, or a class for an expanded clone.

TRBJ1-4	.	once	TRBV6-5	CASSYSGGRKLFF	TGTGCCAGCAGTTACTCGGGGGGGCGAAAACTGTTTTTT
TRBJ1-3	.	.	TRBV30	CAWSADWGRNTIYF	TGTGCCTGGTCTGCGGACTGGGGGCGAAACACCATATATTTT
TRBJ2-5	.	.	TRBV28	CASSLFVEETQYF	TGTGCCAGCAGTTTATTTGTGGAAGAGACCCAGTACTTC
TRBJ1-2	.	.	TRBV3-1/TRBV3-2	CASSLDYGYTF	TGTGCCAGCAGCCTAGACTATGGCTACACCTTC
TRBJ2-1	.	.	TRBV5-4	CASSGGSNSYNEQFF	TGTGCCAGCAGCGGGGGTAGTAACTCCTACAATGAGCAGTTCTTC
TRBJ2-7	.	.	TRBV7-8	CASSAQQGSTHEQYF	TGTGCCAGCAGCGCACAACAGGGTTCTACTCATGAGCAGTACTTC
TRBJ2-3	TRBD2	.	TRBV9	CASSAQLAGVTDTQYF	TGTGCCAGCAGCGCCCAACTAGCGGGAGTCACAGATACGCAGTATTTT
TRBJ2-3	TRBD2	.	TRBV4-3	CASSPSGASTDTQYF	TGCGCCAGCAGCCCTAGCGGTGCTAGCACAGATACGCAGTATTTT
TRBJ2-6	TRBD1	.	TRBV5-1	CASWTGSGANVLTF	TGCGCCAGCTGGACAGGCTCTGGGGCCAACGTCCTGACTTTC
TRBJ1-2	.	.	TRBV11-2	CASSLATNYGYTF	TGTGCCAGCAGCTTAGCTACCAACTATGGCTACACCTTC
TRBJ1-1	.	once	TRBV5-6	CASTPDWGGNTEAFF	TGTGCCAGCACCCCTGATTGGGGCGGGAACACTGAAGCTTTCTTT
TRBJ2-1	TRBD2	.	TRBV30	CAWSVETGGHQEQFF	TGTGCCTGGAGTGTAGAAACGGGGGGGCATCAGGAGCAGTTCTTC